This is a list of T cell receptor beta chains from one sample in a study of shared clonotypes between healthy human individuals. Generated by immunoSEQ multiplex PCR, the TCRdb table keeps only in-frame clones and is missing some. The data show a few million clones, approximately 94% seen once. Sequencing was performed on naive CD4+ T cells sorted from blood. The receptors come from a man aged 18 to 29 in good health. Both conserved end residues are part of each CDR3. The D gene is left open where the match is weak. Size is omitted from some rows. Given values are once, few, many or a class for expanded clones.

d_gene	abundance	j_gene	v_gene	CDR3nt	CDR3aa
NA	NA	TRBJ2-3	TRBV7-9	TGTGCCAGCAGCTTAGGGGATGATACGCAGTATTTT	CASSLGDDTQYF
NA	once	TRBJ1-5	TRBV4-2	TGTGCCAGCAGCCAAGATCCCGATTATAGCAATCAGCCCCAGCATTTT	CASSQDPDYSNQPQHF
TRBD1	NA	TRBJ1-2	TRBV19	TGTGCCAGTGGACAGAGGGCAGGGGGAGATAACTATGGCTACACCTTC	CASGQRAGGDNYGYTF
TRBD1	NA	TRBJ1-2	TRBV18	TGTGCCAGCTCATCTCAGGGACAGGGCTCGCCTGGCTACACCTTC	CASSSQGQGSPGYTF
NA	NA	TRBJ1-5	TRBV5-6	TGTGCCAGCAGCTTGGGGACAACCGCAAATCAGCCCCAGCATTTT	CASSLGTTANQPQHF
NA	NA	TRBJ1-1	TRBV10-1	TGCGCCAGCAGTGACGCGGCAGCCCGCAACACTGAAGCTTTCTTT	CASSDAAARNTEAFF
TRBD1	NA	TRBJ2-3	TRBV6-5	TGTGCCAGCAGTTTGACAGGGGTAGGCACAGATACGCAGTATTTT	CASSLTGVGTDTQYF
TRBD1	NA	TRBJ2-3	TRBV13	TGTGCCAGCAGCCGGGACAGGGACCCAGATACGCAGTATTTT	CASSRDRDPDTQYF
TRBD1	NA	TRBJ1-2	TRBV7-9	TGTGCCAGCAGCTCACCCGGGACAGCATACTATGGCTACACCTTC	CASSSPGTAYYGYTF
NA	NA	TRBJ1-6	TRBV2	TGTGCCAGCAGTGACTCCGCCCCCCAAAAGTCACCCCTCCACTTT	CASSDSAPQKSPLHF
TRBD1	NA	TRBJ2-2	TRBV19	TGTGCCAGTAGTATGGGGACAGGGGGCGTAAACGGGGAGCTGTTTTTT	CASSMGTGGVNGELFF
NA	NA	TRBJ1-1	TRBV18	TGTGCCAGCTCACTTATGGGGAACACTGAAGCTTTCTTT	CASSLMGNTEAFF
NA	NA	TRBJ1-2	TRBV6-5	TGTGCCAGCAGTTACTCTGGCAGGAAAAACTATGGCTACACCTTC	CASSYSGRKNYGYTF
TRBD1	NA	TRBJ2-3	TRBV15	TGTGCCACCAGCAGAGATCGGCAGGGGGCTAGTACAGATACGCAGTATTTT	CATSRDRQGASTDTQYF
NA	NA	TRBJ2-5	TRBV18	TGTGCCAGCTCACCACCCCTTGGCAGGATGAGGGAGACCCAGTACTTC	CASSPPLGRMRETQYF
NA	once	TRBJ2-1	TRBV5-5	TGTGCCAGCAGCTTGGAAGCTGTCAATGAGCAGTTCTTC	CASSLEAVNEQFF
TRBD1	once	TRBJ2-3	TRBV5-4	TGTGCCAGCAGCCAGGGACAGGCGATCCTCACAGATACGCAGTATTTT	CASSQGQAILTDTQYF
NA	NA	TRBJ1-1	TRBV11-2	TGTGCCAGCAGCTTCCCCTTAGAAAAAGCTTTCTTT	CASSFPLEKAFF